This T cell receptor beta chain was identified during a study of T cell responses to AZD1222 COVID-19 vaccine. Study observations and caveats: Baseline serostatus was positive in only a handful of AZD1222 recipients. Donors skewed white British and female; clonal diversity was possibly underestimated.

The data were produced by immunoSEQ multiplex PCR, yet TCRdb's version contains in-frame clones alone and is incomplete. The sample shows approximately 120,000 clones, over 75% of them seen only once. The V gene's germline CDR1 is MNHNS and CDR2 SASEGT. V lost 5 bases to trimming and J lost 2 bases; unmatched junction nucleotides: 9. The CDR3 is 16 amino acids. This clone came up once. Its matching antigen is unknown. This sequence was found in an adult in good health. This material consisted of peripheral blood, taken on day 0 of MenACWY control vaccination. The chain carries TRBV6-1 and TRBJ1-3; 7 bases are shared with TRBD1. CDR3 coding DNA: TGTGCCAGCAGTCAAGACAGGGATGTGGCTGGAAACACCATATATTTT. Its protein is CASSQDRDVAGNTIYF.